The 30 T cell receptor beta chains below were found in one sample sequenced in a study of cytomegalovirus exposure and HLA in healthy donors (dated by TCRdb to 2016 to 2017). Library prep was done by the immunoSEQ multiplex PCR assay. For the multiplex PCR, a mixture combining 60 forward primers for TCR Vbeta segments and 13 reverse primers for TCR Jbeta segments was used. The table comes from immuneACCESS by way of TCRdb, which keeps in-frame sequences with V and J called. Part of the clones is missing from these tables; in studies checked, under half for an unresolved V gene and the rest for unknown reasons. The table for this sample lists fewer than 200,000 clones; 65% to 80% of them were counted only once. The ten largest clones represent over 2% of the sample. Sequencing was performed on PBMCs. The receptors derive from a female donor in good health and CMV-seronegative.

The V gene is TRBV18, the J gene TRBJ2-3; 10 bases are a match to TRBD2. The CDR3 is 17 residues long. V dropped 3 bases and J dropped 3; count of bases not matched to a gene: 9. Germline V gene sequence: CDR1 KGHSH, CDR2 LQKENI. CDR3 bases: TGTGCCAGCTCACCGATTCAAGCGGGGGGGCCAACAGATACGCAGTATTTT. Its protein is CASSPIQAGGPTDTQYF.

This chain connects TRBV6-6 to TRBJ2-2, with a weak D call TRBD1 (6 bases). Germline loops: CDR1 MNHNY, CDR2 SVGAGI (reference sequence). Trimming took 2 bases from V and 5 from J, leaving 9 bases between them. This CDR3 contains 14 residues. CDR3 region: CASSYGQLTGELFF. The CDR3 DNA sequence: TGTGCCAGCAGTTACGGACAGTTGACCGGGGAGCTGTTTTTT.

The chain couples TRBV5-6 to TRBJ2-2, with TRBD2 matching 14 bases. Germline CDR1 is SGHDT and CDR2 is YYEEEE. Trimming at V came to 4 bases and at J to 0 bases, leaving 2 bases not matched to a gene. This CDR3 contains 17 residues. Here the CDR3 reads CASSKGLAGANTGELFF. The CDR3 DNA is TGTGCCAGCAGCAAGGGACTAGCGGGGGCGAACACCGGGGAGCTGTTTTTT.

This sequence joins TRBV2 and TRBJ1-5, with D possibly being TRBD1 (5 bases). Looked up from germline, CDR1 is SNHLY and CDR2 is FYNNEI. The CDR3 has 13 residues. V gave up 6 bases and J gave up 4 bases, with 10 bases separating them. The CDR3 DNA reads TGTGCCAGCAGGATGACAGAAAATCAGCCCCAGCATTTT. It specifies CASRMTENQPQHF.

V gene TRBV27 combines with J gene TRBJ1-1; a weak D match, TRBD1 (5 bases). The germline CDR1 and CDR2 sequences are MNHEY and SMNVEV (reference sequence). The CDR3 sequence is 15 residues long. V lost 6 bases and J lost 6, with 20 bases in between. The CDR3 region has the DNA TGTGCCAGCAGCCGGGGGGGGATAGGGGTCCCTGAAGCTTTCTTT. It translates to CASSRGGIGVPEAFF.

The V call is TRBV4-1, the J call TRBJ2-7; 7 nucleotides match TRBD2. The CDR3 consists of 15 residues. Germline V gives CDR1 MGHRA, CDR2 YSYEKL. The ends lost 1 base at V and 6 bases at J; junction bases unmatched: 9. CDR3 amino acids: CASSQVGGGGPEQYF. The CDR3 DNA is TGCGCCAGCAGCCAAGTAGGCGGGGGTGGCCCCGAGCAGTACTTC.

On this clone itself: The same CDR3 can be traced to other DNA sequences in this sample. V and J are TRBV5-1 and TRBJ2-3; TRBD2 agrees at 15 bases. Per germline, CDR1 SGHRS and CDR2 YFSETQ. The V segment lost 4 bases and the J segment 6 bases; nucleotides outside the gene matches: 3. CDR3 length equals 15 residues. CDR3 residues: CASSLGTSGGDTQYF. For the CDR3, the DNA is TGCGCCAGCAGCCTAGGGACTAGCGGGGGGGATACGCAGTATTTT.

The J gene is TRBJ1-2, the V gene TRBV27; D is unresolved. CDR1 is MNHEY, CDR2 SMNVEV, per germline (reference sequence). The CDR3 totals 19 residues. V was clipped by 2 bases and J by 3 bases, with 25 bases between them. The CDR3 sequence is CASSLIWWTVPAEDYGYTF. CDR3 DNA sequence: TGTGCCAGCAGTTTAATATGGTGGACGGTCCCGGCGGAGGACTATGGCTACACCTTC.

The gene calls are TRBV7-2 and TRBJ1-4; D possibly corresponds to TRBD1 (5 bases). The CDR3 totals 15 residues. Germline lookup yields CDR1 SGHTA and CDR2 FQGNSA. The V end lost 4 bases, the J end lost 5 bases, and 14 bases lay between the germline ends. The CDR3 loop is CASSSQAAANEKLFF. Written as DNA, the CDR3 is TGTGCCAGCAGCTCACAGGCCGCGGCGAATGAAAAACTGTTTTTT.

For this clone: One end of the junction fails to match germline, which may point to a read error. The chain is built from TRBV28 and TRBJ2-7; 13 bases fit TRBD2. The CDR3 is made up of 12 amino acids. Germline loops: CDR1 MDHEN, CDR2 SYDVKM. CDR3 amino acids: CASSSGTSGKNF. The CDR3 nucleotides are TGTGCCAGCAGTTCGGGGACTAGCGGGAAGAACTTC.

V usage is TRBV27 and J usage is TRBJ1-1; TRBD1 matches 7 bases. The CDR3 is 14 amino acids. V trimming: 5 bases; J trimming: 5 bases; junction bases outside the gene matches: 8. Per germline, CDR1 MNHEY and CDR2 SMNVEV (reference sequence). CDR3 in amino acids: CASSGGRGVTEAFF. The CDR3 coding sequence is TGTGCCAGCAGTGGGGGCAGGGGGGTTACTGAAGCTTTCTTT.

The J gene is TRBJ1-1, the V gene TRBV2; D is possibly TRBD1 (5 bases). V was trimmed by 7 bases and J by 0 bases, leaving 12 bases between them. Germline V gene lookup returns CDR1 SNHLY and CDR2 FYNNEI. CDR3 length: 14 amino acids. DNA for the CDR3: TGTGCCAGCACCCCGGACACCTTGAACACTGAAGCTTTCTTT. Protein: CASTPDTLNTEAFF.

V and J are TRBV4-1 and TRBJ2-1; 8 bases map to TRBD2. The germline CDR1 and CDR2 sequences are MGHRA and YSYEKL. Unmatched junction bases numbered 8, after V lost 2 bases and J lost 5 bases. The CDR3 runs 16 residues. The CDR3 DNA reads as TGCGCCAGCAGCCAACCAAGCGGGAGCCTCAACAATGAGCAGTTCTTC. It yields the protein CASSQPSGSLNNEQFF.

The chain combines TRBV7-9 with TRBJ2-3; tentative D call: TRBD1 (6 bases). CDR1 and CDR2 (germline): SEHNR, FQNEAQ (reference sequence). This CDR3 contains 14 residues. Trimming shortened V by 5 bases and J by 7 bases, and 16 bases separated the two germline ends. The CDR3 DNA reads TGTGCCAGCAGCAAGGGGAATACAGGGTATACGCAGTATTTT. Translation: CASSKGNTGYTQYF.

The CDR3 is CASSYSSPGEAFF. In nucleotides, the CDR3 is TGTGCCAGCAGTTACTCGAGTCCGGGTGAAGCTTTCTTT. The chain is built from TRBV6-6 and TRBJ1-1, with D uncertain. The V gene's germline CDR1 is MNHNY and CDR2 SVGAGI (reference sequence). V was pared by 0 bases and J by 7 bases, with 9 bases between. This CDR3 comprises 13 residues.

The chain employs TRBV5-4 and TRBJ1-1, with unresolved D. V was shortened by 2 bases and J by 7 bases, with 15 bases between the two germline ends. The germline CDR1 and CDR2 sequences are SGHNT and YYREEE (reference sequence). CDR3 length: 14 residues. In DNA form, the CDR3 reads TGTGCCAGCAGCTTACAAGCTGGAGCGGTTGAAGCTTTCTTT. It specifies CASSLQAGAVEAFF.

CDR3 amino acids: CASSPDMTGGAKLFF. In DNA form, the CDR3 reads TGTGCCAGCTCACCGGACATGACAGGGGGAGCAAAACTGTTTTTT. The chain uses TRBV18 and TRBJ1-4; 9 bases align to TRBD1. This CDR3 has 15 residues. CDR1 and CDR2 (germline): KGHSH, LQKENI. J gave up 10 bases and V 3 bases, and 9 bases lay outside the gene matches.

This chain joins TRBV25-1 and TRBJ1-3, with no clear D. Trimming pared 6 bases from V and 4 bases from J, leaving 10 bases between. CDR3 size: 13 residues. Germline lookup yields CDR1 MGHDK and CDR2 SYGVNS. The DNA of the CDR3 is TGTGCCAGCAGGCCCATAGCAGGAAACACCATATATTTT. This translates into CASRPIAGNTIYF.

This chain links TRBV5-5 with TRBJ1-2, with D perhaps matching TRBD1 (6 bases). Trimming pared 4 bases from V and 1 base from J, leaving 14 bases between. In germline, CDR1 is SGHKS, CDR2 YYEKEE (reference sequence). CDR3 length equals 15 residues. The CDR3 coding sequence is TGTGCCAGCAGCCCTGGGGGGGGCCTTAACTATGGCTACACCTTC. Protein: CASSPGGGLNYGYTF.

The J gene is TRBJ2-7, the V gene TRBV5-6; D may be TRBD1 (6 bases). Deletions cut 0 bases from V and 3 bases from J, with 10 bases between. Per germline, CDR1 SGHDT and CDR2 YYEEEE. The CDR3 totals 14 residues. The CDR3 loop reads CASSLGAGVYEQYF. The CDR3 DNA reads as TGTGCCAGCAGCTTGGGTGCAGGGGTCTACGAGCAGTACTTC.

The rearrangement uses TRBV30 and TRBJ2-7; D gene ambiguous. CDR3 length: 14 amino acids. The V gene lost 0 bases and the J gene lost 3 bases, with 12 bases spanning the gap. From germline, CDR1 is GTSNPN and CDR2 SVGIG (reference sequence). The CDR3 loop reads CAWSVPRLSYEQYF. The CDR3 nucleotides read TGTGCCTGGAGTGTCCCAAGACTGAGCTACGAGCAGTACTTC.

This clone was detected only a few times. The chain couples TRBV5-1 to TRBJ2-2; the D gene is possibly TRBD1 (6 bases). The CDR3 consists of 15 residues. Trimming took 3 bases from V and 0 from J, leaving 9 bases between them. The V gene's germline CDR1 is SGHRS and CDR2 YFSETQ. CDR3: CASSYQGPNTGELFF. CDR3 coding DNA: TGCGCCAGCAGCTACCAGGGGCCGAACACCGGGGAGCTGTTTTTT.

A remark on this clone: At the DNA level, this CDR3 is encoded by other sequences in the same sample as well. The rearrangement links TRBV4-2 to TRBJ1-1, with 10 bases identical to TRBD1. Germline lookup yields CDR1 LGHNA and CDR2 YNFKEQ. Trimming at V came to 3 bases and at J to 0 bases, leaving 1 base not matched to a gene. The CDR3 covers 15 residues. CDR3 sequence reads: CASSQTGGMNTEAFF. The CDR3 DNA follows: TGTGCCAGCAGCCAGACAGGGGGCATGAACACTGAAGCTTTCTTT.

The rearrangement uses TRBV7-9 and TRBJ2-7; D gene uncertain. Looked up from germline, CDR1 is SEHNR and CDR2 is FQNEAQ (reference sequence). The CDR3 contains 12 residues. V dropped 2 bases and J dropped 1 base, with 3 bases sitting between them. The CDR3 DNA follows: TGTGCCAGCAGCTTACAGTCCTACGAGCAGTACTTC. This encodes CASSLQSYEQYF.

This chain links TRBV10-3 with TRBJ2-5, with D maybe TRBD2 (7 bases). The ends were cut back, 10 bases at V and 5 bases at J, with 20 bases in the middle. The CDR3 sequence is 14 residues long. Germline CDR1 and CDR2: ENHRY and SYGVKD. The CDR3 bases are TGTGCCACGTGGGGAGGGGGGGCGGGGGAGACCCAGTACTTC. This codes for CATWGGGAGETQYF.

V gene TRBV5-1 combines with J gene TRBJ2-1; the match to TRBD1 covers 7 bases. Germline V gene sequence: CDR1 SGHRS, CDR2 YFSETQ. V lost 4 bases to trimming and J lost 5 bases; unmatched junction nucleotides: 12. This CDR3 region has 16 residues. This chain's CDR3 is CASSGEARQGDNEQFF. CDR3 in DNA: TGCGCCAGCAGCGGGGAAGCGCGGCAGGGGGACAATGAGCAGTTCTTC. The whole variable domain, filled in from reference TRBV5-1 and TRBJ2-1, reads KAGVTQTPRYLIKTRGQQVTLSCSPISGHRSVSWYQQTPGQGLQFLFEYFSETQRNKGNFPGRFSGRQFSNSRSEMNVSTLELGDSALYLCASSGEARQGDNEQFFGPGTRLTVL.

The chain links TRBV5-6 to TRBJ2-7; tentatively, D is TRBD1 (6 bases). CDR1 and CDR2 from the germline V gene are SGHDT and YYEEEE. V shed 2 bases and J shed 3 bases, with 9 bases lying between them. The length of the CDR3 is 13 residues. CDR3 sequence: CASSFTGYYEQYF. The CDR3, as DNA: TGTGCCAGCAGCTTTACAGGGTACTACGAGCAGTACTTC.

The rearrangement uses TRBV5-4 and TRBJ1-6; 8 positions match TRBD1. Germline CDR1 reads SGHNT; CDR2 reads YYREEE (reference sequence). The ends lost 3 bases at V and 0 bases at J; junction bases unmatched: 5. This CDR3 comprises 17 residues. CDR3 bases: TGTGCCAGCAGCTCTGCGGGACAGGACTCCTATAATTCACCCCTCCACTTT. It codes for CASSSAGQDSYNSPLHF.

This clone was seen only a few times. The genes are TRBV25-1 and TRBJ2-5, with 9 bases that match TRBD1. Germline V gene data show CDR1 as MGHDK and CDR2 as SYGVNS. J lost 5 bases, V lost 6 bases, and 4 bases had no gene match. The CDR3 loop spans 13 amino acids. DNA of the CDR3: TGTGCCAGCAGACAGGGGGCTTGGGAGACCCAGTACTTC. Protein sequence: CASRQGAWETQYF.

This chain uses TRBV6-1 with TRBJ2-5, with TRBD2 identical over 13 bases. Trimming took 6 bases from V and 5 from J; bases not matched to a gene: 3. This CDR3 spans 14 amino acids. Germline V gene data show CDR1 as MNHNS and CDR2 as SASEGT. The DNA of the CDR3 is TGTGCCAGCAGACTAGCGGGAGGGGGGGAGACCCAGTACTTC. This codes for CASRLAGGGETQYF.